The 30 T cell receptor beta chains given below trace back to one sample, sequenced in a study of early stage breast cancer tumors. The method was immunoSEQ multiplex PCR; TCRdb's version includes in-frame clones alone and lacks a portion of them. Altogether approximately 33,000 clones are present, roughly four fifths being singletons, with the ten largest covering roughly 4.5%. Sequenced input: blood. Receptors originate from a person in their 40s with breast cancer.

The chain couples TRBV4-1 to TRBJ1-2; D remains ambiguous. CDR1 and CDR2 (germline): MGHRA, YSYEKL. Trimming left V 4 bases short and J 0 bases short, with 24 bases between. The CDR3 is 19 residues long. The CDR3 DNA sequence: TGCGCCAGCAGCCCTAACGAGTTTCTAAGACTGCAAGCTAACTATGGCTACACCTTC. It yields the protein CASSPNEFLRLQANYGYTF.

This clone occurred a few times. Written as DNA, the CDR3 is TGTGCCAGCAGCTTAGCGCAGGGGGGTAGTGAAGCTTTCTTT. Its translation: CASSLAQGGSEAFF. The chain employs TRBV7-9 and TRBJ1-1, with 7 bases matching TRBD1. Per germline, CDR1 SEHNR and CDR2 FQNEAQ (reference sequence). This CDR3 is 14 amino acids long. The trim removed 0 bases at V and 7 bases at J, leaving 5 bases unmatched.

CDR3 nucleotides: TGTGCCAGCAGTTGGGACACTGAAGCTTTCTTT. It encodes CASSWDTEAFF. This chain uses TRBV28 with TRBJ1-1; D is unclear. Germline assignment: CDR1 MDHEN and CDR2 SYDVKM. The CDR3 totals 11 residues. Trimming removed 4 bases at V and 3 bases at J, with 3 bases between.

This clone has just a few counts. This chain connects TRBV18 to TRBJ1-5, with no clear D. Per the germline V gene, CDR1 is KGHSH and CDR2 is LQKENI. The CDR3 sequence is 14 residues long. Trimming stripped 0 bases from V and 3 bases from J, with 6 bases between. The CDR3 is CASSPPNSNQPQHF. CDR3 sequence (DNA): TGTGCCAGCTCACCACCGAATTCCAATCAGCCCCAGCATTTT.

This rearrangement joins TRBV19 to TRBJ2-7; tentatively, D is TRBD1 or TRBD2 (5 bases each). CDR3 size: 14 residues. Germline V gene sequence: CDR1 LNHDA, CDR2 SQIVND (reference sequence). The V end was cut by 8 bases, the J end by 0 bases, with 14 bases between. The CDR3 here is CASARDGSSYEQYF. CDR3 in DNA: TGTGCCAGTGCCCGGGACGGAAGCTCCTACGAGCAGTACTTC.

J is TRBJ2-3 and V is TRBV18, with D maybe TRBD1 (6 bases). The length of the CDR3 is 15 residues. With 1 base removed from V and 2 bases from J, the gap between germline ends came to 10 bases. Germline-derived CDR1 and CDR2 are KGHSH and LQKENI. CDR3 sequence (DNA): TGTGCCAGCTCACCACGAACAGGGAACACAGATACGCAGTATTTT. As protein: CASSPRTGNTDTQYF.

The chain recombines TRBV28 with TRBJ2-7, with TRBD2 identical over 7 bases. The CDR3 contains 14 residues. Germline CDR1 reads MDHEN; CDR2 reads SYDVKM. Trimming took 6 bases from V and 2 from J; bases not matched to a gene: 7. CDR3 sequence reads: CASRGGVVTYEQYF. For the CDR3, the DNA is TGTGCCAGCAGGGGGGGGGTAGTCACCTACGAGCAGTACTTC.

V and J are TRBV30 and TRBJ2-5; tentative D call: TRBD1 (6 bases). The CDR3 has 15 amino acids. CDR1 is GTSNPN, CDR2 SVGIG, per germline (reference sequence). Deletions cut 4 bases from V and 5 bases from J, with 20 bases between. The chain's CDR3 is CAWTPGTTGRETQYF. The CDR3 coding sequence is TGTGCCTGGACCCCGGGGACAACGGGGCGTGAGACCCAGTACTTC.

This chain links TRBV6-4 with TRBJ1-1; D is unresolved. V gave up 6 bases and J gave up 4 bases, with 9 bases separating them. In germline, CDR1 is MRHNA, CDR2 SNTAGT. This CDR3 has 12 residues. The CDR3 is CASSPDGTEAFF. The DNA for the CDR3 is TGTGCCAGCAGCCCGGACGGCACTGAAGCTTTCTTT.

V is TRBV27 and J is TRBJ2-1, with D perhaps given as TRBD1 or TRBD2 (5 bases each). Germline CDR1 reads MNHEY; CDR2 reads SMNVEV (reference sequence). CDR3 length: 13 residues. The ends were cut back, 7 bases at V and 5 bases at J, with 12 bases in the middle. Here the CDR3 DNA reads TGTGCCAGCACCAGGGACGTGGACAATGAGCAGTTCTTC. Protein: CASTRDVDNEQFF.

In DNA form, the CDR3 reads TGTGCCTCTGCACAAGGCAATCAGCCCCAGCATTTT. This encodes CASAQGNQPQHF. V gene TRBV30 combines with J gene TRBJ1-5, with unresolved D. The germline V gene has CDR1 GTSNPN and CDR2 SVGIG (reference sequence). V was cut by 7 bases and J by 2 bases, with 9 bases left in between. The CDR3 runs to 12 residues.

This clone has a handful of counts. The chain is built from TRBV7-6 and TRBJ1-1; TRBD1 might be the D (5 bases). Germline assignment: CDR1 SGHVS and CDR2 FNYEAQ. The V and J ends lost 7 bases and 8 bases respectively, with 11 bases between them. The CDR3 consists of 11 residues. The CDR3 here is CASTTGEEAFF. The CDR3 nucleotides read TGTGCCAGCACAACGGGGGAGGAAGCTTTCTTT.

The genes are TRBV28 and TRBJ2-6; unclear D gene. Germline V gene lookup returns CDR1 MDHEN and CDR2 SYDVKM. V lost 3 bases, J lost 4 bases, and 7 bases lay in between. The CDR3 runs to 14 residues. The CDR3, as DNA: TGTGCCAGCAGTTTCAACGCGGGGGCCAACGTCCTGACTTTC. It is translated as CASSFNAGANVLTF.

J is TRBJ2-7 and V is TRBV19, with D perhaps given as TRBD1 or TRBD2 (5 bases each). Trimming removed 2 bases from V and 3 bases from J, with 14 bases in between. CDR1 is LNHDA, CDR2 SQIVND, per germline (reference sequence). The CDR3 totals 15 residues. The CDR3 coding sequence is TGTGCCAGTAGTATATATCCGGGGCAAAGCTACGAGCAGTACTTC. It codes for CASSIYPGQSYEQYF.

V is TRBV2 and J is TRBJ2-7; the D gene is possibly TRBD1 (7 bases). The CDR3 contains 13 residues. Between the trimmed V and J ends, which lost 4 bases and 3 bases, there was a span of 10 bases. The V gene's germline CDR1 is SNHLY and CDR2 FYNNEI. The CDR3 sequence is CASSGQGGYEQYF. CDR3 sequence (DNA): TGTGCCAGCAGTGGACAGGGAGGCTACGAGCAGTACTTC.

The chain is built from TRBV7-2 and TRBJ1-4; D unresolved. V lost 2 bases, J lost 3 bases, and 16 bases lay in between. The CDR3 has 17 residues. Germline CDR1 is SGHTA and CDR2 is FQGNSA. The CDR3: CASSLWPPGAANEKLFF. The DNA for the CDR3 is TGTGCCAGCAGCTTATGGCCTCCAGGAGCAGCTAATGAAAAACTGTTTTTT.

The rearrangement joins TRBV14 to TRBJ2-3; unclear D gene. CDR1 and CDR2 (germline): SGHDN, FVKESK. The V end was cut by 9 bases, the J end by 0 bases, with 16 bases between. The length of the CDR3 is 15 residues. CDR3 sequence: CASTLHPSSTDTQYF. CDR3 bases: TGTGCCAGTACACTCCACCCCTCTAGCACAGATACGCAGTATTTT.

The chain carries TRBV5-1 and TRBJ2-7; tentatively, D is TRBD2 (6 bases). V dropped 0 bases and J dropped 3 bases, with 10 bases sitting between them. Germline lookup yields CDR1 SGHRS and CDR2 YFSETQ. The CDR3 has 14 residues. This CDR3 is CASSLGGDVYEQYF. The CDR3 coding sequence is TGCGCCAGCAGCTTGGGCGGGGATGTCTACGAGCAGTACTTC.

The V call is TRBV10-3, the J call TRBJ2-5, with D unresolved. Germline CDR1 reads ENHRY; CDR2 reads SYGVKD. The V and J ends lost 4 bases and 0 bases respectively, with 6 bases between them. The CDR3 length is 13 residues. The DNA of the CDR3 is TGTGCCATCAGTGCAGGAGACCAAGAGACCCAGTACTTC. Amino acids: CAISAGDQETQYF.

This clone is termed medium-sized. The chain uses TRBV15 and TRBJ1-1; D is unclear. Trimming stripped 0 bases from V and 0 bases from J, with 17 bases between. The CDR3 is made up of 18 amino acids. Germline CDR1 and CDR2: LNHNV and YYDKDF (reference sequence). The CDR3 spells CATSRDTVLSGLNTEAFF. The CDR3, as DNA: TGTGCCACCAGCAGAGATACTGTTTTATCAGGACTGAACACTGAAGCTTTCTTT.

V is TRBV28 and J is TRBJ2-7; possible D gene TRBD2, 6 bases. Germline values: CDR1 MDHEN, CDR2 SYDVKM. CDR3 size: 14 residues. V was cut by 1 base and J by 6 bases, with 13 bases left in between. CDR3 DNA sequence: TGTGCCAGCAGTTTATACCGGGAGTTCAGCGAGCAGTACTTC. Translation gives CASSLYREFSEQYF.

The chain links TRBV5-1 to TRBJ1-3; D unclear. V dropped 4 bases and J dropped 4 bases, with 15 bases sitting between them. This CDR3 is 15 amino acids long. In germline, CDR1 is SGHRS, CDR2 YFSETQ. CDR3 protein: CASSPGEISGNTIYF. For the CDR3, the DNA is TGCGCCAGCAGCCCTGGTGAGATAAGCGGAAACACCATATATTTT.

DNA for the CDR3: TGTGCCAGCAGTTTCGGCGATGTGGCTGGCTACACCTTC. Protein product: CASSFGDVAGYTF. The chain recombines TRBV28 with TRBJ1-2; no clear D gene. V was cut by 3 bases and J by 7 bases, with 12 bases left in between. The CDR3 covers 13 residues. CDR1 MDHEN and CDR2 SYDVKM come from the germline V gene.

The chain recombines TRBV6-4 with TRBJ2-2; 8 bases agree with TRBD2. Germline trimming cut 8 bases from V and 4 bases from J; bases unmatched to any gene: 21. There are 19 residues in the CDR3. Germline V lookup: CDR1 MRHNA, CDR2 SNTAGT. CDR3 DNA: TGTGCCAGCCCAACCCTCACTAAGGAAGCGGGAGCGGGCACCGGGGAGCTGTTTTTT. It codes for CASPTLTKEAGAGTGELFF.

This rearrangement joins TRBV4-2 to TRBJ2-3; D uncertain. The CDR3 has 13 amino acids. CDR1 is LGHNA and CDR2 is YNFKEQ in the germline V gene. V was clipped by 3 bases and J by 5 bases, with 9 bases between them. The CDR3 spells CASSQLKGDTQYF. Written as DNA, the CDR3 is TGTGCCAGCAGCCAGCTAAAGGGAGATACGCAGTATTTT.

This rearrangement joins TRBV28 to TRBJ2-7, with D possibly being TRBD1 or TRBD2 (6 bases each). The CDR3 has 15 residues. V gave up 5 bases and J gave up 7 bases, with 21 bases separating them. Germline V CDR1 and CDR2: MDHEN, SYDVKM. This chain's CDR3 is CASSPSSGAVGEQYF. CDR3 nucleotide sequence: TGTGCCAGCAGTCCCTCTTCGGGGGCCGTTGGTGAGCAGTACTTC.

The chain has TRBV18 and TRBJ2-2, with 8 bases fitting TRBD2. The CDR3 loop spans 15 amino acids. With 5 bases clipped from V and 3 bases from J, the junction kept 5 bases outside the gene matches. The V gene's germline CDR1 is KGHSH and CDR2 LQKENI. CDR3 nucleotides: TGTGCCAGCTCAAGGCAGCGGGAGCACACCGGGGAGCTGTTTTTT. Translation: CASSRQREHTGELFF.

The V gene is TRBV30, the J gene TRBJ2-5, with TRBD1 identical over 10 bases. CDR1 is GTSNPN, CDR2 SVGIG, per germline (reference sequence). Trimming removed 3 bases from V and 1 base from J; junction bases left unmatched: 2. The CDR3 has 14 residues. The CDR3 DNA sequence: TGTGCCTGGAGCCGGGACAGGGGCCAAGAGACCCAGTACTTC. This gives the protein CAWSRDRGQETQYF.

The CDR3 here is CASSIVGQGAAGNTIYF. The CDR3 DNA follows: TGTGCCAGTAGTATTGTGGGACAGGGGGCTGCTGGAAACACCATATATTTT. The chain is built from TRBV19 and TRBJ1-3; TRBD1 matches at 12 bases. The length of the CDR3 is 17 residues. Germline assignment: CDR1 LNHDA and CDR2 SQIVND (reference sequence). V lost 3 bases, J lost 2 bases, and 5 bases stayed unmatched.

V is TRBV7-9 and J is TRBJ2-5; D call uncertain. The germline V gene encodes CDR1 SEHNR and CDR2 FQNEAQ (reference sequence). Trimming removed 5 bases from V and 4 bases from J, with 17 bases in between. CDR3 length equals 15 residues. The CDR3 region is CASSRLRRWGETQYF. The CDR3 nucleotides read TGTGCCAGCAGCCGCCTTAGGCGGTGGGGAGAGACCCAGTACTTC.